Listed below are T cell receptor beta chains from one sample, sequenced in a study of CD8+ T cells in alopecia areata. Produced via immunoSEQ multiplex PCR; TCRdb's table is partial and in-frame only. Here the sample spans roughly 200,000 clones, 53% being singletons. This sample comprised CD8+ T cells sorted from blood, obtained at week 24, from a patient treated with tofacitinib. The receptors derive from a human donor with alopecia areata. Both conserved end residues are part of each CDR3. A D gene is named only where the DNA matches it firmly. Where a row states a size, it is once, few, many or the class of an expanded clone; other rows omit it.

abundance: NA; d_gene: TRBD2; v_gene: TRBV11-2; j_gene: TRBJ2-2; CDR3nt: TGTGCCAGCATATCCGGGACTAGCGAGTACACCGGGGAGCTGTTTTTT; CDR3aa: CASISGTSEYTGELFF
abundance: few; d_gene: TRBD1; v_gene: TRBV29-1; j_gene: TRBJ2-5; CDR3nt: TGCAGCGTTGGACAGGGGGCGTGGGAGACCCAGTACTTC; CDR3aa: CSVGQGAWETQYF
abundance: few; d_gene: NA; v_gene: TRBV30; j_gene: TRBJ2-1; CDR3nt: TGTGCCTGGAGTGTTGGGGTTGGAGGCAATGAGCAGTTCTTC; CDR3aa: CAWSVGVGGNEQFF
abundance: NA; d_gene: TRBD1; v_gene: TRBV29-1; j_gene: TRBJ2-1; CDR3nt: TGCAGCGTTAATGGACGGGGACAGTATGGCAATGAGCAGTTCTTC; CDR3aa: CSVNGRGQYGNEQFF
abundance: NA; d_gene: TRBD1; v_gene: TRBV5-6; j_gene: TRBJ1-2; CDR3nt: TGTGCCAGCAGCTATCGGGACAGCATCTATGGCTACACCTTC; CDR3aa: CASSYRDSIYGYTF
abundance: NA; d_gene: NA; v_gene: TRBV19; j_gene: TRBJ2-1; CDR3nt: TGTGCCAGTAGTATGGAGGTGAGGAATGAGCAGTTCTTC; CDR3aa: CASSMEVRNEQFF
abundance: once; d_gene: NA; v_gene: TRBV27; j_gene: TRBJ1-6; CDR3nt: TGTGCCAGCAGTTTATTCAGTCCAGATGATAATTCACCCCTCCACTTT; CDR3aa: CASSLFSPDDNSPLHF
abundance: NA; d_gene: NA; v_gene: TRBV7-9; j_gene: TRBJ2-1; CDR3nt: TGTGCCAGCAGCTTAGACAGGTCACAGGGAGACAATGAGCAGTTCTTC; CDR3aa: CASSLDRSQGDNEQFF
abundance: NA; d_gene: TRBD1; v_gene: TRBV11-3; j_gene: TRBJ2-2; CDR3nt: TGTGCCAGCAGCGCCCGGACAGGGGAGACCGGGGAGCTGTTTTTT; CDR3aa: CASSARTGETGELFF
abundance: NA; d_gene: NA; v_gene: TRBV29-1; j_gene: TRBJ2-1; CDR3nt: TGCAGCTCTGGAGTCTCCGGCAATGAGCAGTTCTTC; CDR3aa: CSSGVSGNEQFF
abundance: NA; d_gene: NA; v_gene: TRBV15; j_gene: TRBJ1-1; CDR3nt: TGTGCCACCAGCAGAGCCTGGGAGGGGACGACTGAAGCTTTCTTT; CDR3aa: CATSRAWEGTTEAFF
abundance: NA; d_gene: NA; v_gene: TRBV27; j_gene: TRBJ2-2; CDR3nt: TGTGCCAGCAGTAAAGGGAGCACCGGGGAGCTGTTTTTT; CDR3aa: CASSKGSTGELFF
abundance: NA; d_gene: TRBD1; v_gene: TRBV2; j_gene: TRBJ1-1; CDR3nt: TGTGCCAGCCTCCGGGACAGTGAAGCTTTCTTT; CDR3aa: CASLRDSEAFF
abundance: once; d_gene: NA; v_gene: TRBV18; j_gene: TRBJ2-2; CDR3nt: TGTGCCAGCTCACCTCCCGACCGACGGCTCGCGAACACCGGGGAGCTGTTTTTT; CDR3aa: CASSPPDRRLANTGELFF
abundance: NA; d_gene: TRBD1; v_gene: TRBV4-3; j_gene: TRBJ1-1; CDR3nt: TGCGCCAGCAGCCAAGCGCAGGGGGTAAATACTGAAGCTTTCTTT; CDR3aa: CASSQAQGVNTEAFF
abundance: few; d_gene: NA; v_gene: TRBV29-1; j_gene: TRBJ2-5; CDR3nt: TGCAGCGTTGATTCGGACAGCAATCAAGAGACCCAGTACTTC; CDR3aa: CSVDSDSNQETQYF
abundance: few; d_gene: NA; v_gene: TRBV10-3; j_gene: TRBJ2-7; CDR3nt: TGTGCCATCAGTGATAGTGGGGATTCCTACGAGCAGTACTTC; CDR3aa: CAISDSGDSYEQYF
abundance: NA; d_gene: TRBD1; v_gene: TRBV7-9; j_gene: TRBJ1-1; CDR3nt: TGTGCCAGCAGCTTAGAGGGACAGGGGAACACTGAAGCTTTCTTT; CDR3aa: CASSLEGQGNTEAFF
abundance: NA; d_gene: NA; v_gene: TRBV29-1; j_gene: TRBJ1-2; CDR3nt: TGCAGCGTTGAAGGCGGGGTTGTCTATGGCTACACCTTC; CDR3aa: CSVEGGVVYGYTF
abundance: NA; d_gene: NA; v_gene: TRBV27; j_gene: TRBJ1-6; CDR3nt: TGTGCCAGCAGCCGGGACATCGATAATTCACCCCTCCACTTT; CDR3aa: CASSRDIDNSPLHF
abundance: NA; d_gene: NA; v_gene: TRBV4-3; j_gene: TRBJ2-7; CDR3nt: TGCGCCAGCAGCCAAGACCCTAGGTCCGAGCAGTACTTC; CDR3aa: CASSQDPRSEQYF
abundance: NA; d_gene: NA; v_gene: TRBV13; j_gene: TRBJ1-2; CDR3nt: TGTGCCAGCAGCTTAGACCCTATCAATGGCTACACCTTC; CDR3aa: CASSLDPINGYTF
abundance: NA; d_gene: NA; v_gene: TRBV30; j_gene: TRBJ1-6; CDR3nt: TGTGCCTGGACATCTAGCTCCTATAATTCACCCCTCCACTTT; CDR3aa: CAWTSSSYNSPLHF
abundance: NA; d_gene: NA; v_gene: TRBV2; j_gene: TRBJ1-1; CDR3nt: TGTGCCAGCAGTGCCGGTTTTATGAACACTGAAGCTTTCTTT; CDR3aa: CASSAGFMNTEAFF
abundance: once; d_gene: NA; v_gene: TRBV7-8; j_gene: TRBJ2-2; CDR3nt: TGTGCCAGCAGCCCCCCGAACAGCAGGGAGCTGTTTTTT; CDR3aa: CASSPPNSRELFF
abundance: NA; d_gene: TRBD1; v_gene: TRBV15; j_gene: TRBJ2-1; CDR3nt: TGTGCCACCAGCGGTGGACAGGGAAACAATGAGCAGTTCTTC; CDR3aa: CATSGGQGNNEQFF
abundance: few; d_gene: TRBD2; v_gene: TRBV29-1; j_gene: TRBJ2-7; CDR3nt: TGCAGCGTTGAAGATAAAACTAGCGGGGAAATATACGAGCAGTACTTC; CDR3aa: CSVEDKTSGEIYEQYF
abundance: NA; d_gene: NA; v_gene: TRBV7-2; j_gene: TRBJ2-3; CDR3nt: TGTGCCAGCAGCTTAGCCATTATCGATACAGATACGCAGTATTTT; CDR3aa: CASSLAIIDTDTQYF
abundance: NA; d_gene: TRBD1; v_gene: TRBV29-1; j_gene: TRBJ1-1; CDR3nt: TGCAGCGTTGCGGACAGGGGGGCCGAAGCTTTCTTT; CDR3aa: CSVADRGAEAFF
abundance: NA; d_gene: NA; v_gene: TRBV28; j_gene: TRBJ2-1; CDR3nt: TGTGCCAGCAGTTTAGAGGCAGGGGATATTTACAATGAGCAGTTCTTC; CDR3aa: CASSLEAGDIYNEQFF
abundance: NA; d_gene: NA; v_gene: TRBV7-2; j_gene: TRBJ2-5; CDR3nt: TGTGCCAGCAGCTTAGGGGCTCTGGAGACCCAGTACTTC; CDR3aa: CASSLGALETQYF
abundance: NA; d_gene: TRBD1; v_gene: TRBV6-6; j_gene: TRBJ2-7; CDR3nt: TGTGCCAGCAGTTTGGACAGGGACTACGAGCAGTACTTC; CDR3aa: CASSLDRDYEQYF
abundance: NA; d_gene: TRBD1; v_gene: TRBV2; j_gene: TRBJ1-6; CDR3nt: TGTGCCAGCAGTACAATCCGGACAGGGGGAAATAATTCACCCCTCCACTTT; CDR3aa: CASSTIRTGGNNSPLHF
abundance: few; d_gene: NA; v_gene: TRBV28; j_gene: TRBJ2-3; CDR3nt: TGTGCCAGCAGTTTAGGTCTAGTTACAGATACGCAGTATTTT; CDR3aa: CASSLGLVTDTQYF
abundance: NA; d_gene: NA; v_gene: TRBV9; j_gene: TRBJ2-1; CDR3nt: TGTGCCAGCAGCGTAGCCAATGAGCAGTTCTTC; CDR3aa: CASSVANEQFF
abundance: NA; d_gene: NA; v_gene: TRBV13; j_gene: TRBJ1-1; CDR3nt: TGTGCCAGCAGCCTCCCGACAGCAAACACTGAAGCTTTCTTT; CDR3aa: CASSLPTANTEAFF
abundance: NA; d_gene: TRBD2; v_gene: TRBV7-9; j_gene: TRBJ2-1; CDR3nt: TGTGCCAGCAGCCATAGCGGGGCCTACAATGAGCAGTTCTTC; CDR3aa: CASSHSGAYNEQFF
abundance: NA; d_gene: NA; v_gene: TRBV29-1; j_gene: TRBJ2-3; CDR3nt: TGCAGCGTTATCCCGGACTACACAGATACGCAGTATTTT; CDR3aa: CSVIPDYTDTQYF
abundance: NA; d_gene: TRBD2; v_gene: TRBV27; j_gene: TRBJ2-1; CDR3nt: TGTGCCAGTTGGTCTAGCGGGGGGTACAATGAGCAGTTCTTC; CDR3aa: CASWSSGGYNEQFF
abundance: few; d_gene: NA; v_gene: TRBV7-8; j_gene: TRBJ1-5; CDR3nt: TGTGCCAGCAGCACGGGGGCCAGCAATCAGCCCCAGCATTTT; CDR3aa: CASSTGASNQPQHF
abundance: NA; d_gene: NA; v_gene: TRBV6-6; j_gene: TRBJ2-2; CDR3nt: TGTGCCAGCAGTCAGAGCACCGGGGAGCTGTTTTTT; CDR3aa: CASSQSTGELFF
abundance: NA; d_gene: NA; v_gene: TRBV7-9; j_gene: TRBJ2-7; CDR3nt: TGTGCCAGCAGCCTCAGTTACGAGCAGTACTTC; CDR3aa: CASSLSYEQYF
abundance: few; d_gene: TRBD1; v_gene: TRBV29-1; j_gene: TRBJ1-2; CDR3nt: TGCAGCGTTGAACTTCGGACAGGGAACTATGGCTACACCTTC; CDR3aa: CSVELRTGNYGYTF
abundance: NA; d_gene: NA; v_gene: TRBV30; j_gene: TRBJ1-1; CDR3nt: TGTGCCTGGAGTCTCGACGGAACTGAAGCTTTCTTT; CDR3aa: CAWSLDGTEAFF
abundance: NA; d_gene: NA; v_gene: TRBV7-8; j_gene: TRBJ1-6; CDR3nt: TGTGCCAGCAGCTTAGTTTGGGGGGAGGCGAATTCACCCCTCCACTTT; CDR3aa: CASSLVWGEANSPLHF